This T cell receptor (beta chain) was sequenced in a study of blood T cell repertoires in COVID-19. This CDR3 is 15 amino acids long. The germline V gene has CDR1 SGHNT and CDR2 YYREEE (reference sequence). Sequencing used immunoSEQ multiplex PCR; TCRdb keeps in-frame clones, though not all of them. In the table there are around 370,000 clones, approximately 89% of which are singletons. Turning to this clone: A junction end diverges from the germline sequence, so it may reflect a read error.

The sequenced sample was peripheral blood. This chain joins TRBV5-4 and TRBJ2-1, with 9 bases aligning to TRBD2. The source of this sequence is a woman younger than 35 who had recovered from COVID-19. The CDR3 sequence is CASSLILAGHSPQLF. CDR3 nucleotides: TGTGCCAGCAGCTTGATACTAGCGGGCCACTCCCCCCAACTCTTC.